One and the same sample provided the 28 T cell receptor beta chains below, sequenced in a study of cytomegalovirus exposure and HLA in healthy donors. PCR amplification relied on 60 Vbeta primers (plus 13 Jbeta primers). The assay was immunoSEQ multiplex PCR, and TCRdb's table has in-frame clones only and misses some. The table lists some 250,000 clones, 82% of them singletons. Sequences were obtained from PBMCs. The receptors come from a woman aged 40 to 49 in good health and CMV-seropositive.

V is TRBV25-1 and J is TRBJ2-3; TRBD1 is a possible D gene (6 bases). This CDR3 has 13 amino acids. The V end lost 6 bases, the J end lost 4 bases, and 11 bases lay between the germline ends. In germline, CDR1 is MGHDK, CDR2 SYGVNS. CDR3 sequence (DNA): TGTGCCAGCAGGAGGGGGTTCTCAGATACGCAGTATTTT. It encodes CASRRGFSDTQYF.

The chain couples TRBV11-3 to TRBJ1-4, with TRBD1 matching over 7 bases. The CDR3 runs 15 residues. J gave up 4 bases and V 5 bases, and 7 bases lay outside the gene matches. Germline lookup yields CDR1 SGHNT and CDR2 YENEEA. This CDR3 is CASSHPGGGNEKLFF. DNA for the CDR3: TGTGCCAGCAGCCATCCAGGGGGTGGTAATGAAAAACTGTTTTTT.

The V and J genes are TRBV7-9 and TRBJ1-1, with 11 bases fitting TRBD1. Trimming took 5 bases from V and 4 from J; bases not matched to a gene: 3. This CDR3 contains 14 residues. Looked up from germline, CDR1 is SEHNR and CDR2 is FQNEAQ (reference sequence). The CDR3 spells CASSRGTGGTEAFF. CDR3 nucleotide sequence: TGTGCCAGCAGCCGCGGGACAGGGGGCACTGAAGCTTTCTTT.

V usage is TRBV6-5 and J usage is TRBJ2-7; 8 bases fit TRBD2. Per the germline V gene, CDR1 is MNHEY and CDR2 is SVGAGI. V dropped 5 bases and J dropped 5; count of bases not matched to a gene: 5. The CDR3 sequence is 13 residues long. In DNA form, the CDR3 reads TGTGCCAGCAGTCGAGCGGGGGACCACGAGCAGTACTTC. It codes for CASSRAGDHEQYF.

CDR3 residues: CASSLRDRAYEQYF. CDR3 sequence (DNA): TGTGCCAGCAGTTTAAGGGACAGGGCTTACGAGCAGTACTTC. V and J are TRBV28 and TRBJ2-7; 9 nucleotides align to TRBD1. Looked up from germline, CDR1 is MDHEN and CDR2 is SYDVKM. Germline trimming cut 2 bases from V and 4 bases from J; bases unmatched to any gene: 3. This CDR3 is 14 amino acids long.

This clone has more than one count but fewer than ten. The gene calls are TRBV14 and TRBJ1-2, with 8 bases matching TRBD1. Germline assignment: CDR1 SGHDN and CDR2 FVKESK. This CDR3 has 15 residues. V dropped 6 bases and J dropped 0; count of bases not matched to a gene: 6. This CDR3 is CASSHPGQANYGYTF. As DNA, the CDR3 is TGTGCCAGCAGTCATCCGGGACAGGCTAACTATGGCTACACCTTC.

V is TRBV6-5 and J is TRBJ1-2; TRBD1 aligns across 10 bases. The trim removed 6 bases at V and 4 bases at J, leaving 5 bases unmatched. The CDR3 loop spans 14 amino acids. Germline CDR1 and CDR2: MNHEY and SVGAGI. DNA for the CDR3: TGTGCCAGCAGCCGGGACAGGGGCCCCTATGGCTACACCTTC. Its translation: CASSRDRGPYGYTF.

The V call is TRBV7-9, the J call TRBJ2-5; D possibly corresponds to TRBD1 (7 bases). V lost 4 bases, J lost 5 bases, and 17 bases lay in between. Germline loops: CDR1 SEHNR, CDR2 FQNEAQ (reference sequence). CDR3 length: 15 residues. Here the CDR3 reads CASSSQGGGEETQYF. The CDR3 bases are TGTGCCAGCAGCTCCCAAGGGGGCGGGGAGGAGACCCAGTACTTC.

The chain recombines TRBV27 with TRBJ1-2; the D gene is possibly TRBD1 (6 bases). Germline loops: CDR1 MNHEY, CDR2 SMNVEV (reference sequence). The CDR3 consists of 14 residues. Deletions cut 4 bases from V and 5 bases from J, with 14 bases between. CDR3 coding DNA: TGTGCCAGCAGTTCCAGGGGCTTGGGGTATGGCTACACCTTC. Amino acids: CASSSRGLGYGYTF.

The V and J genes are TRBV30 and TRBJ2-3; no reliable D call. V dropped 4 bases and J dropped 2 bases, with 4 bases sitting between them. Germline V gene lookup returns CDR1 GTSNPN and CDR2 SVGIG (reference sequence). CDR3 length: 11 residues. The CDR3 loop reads CAWTLTDTQYF. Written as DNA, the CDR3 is TGTGCCTGGACTCTCACAGATACGCAGTATTTT.

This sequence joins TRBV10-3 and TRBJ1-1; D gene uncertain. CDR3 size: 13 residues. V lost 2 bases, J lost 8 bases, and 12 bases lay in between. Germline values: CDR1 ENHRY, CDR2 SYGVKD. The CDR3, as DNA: TGTGCCATCAGTGAGACCGGGAGGTCGGAAGCTTTCTTT. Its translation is CAISETGRSEAFF.

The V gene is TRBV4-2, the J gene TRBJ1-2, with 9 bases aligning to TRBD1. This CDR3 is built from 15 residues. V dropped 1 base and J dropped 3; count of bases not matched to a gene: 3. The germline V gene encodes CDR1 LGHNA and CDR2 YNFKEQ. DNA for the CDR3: TGTGCCAGCAGCCAAGGGACAGGGGATCACTATGGCTACACCTTC. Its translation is CASSQGTGDHYGYTF.

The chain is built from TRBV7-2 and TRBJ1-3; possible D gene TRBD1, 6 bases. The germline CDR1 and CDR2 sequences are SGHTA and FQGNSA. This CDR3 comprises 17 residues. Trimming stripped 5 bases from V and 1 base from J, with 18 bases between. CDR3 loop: CASSLSANRESGNTIYF. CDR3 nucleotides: TGTGCCAGCAGCCTTTCTGCTAACAGGGAATCTGGAAACACCATATATTTT. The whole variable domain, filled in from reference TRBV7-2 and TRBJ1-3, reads GAGVSQSPSNKVTEKGKDVELRCDPISGHTALYWYRQSLGQGLEFLIYFQGNSAPDKSGLPSDRFSAERTGGSVSTLTIQRTQQEDSAVYLCASSLSANRESGNTIYFGEGSWLTVV.

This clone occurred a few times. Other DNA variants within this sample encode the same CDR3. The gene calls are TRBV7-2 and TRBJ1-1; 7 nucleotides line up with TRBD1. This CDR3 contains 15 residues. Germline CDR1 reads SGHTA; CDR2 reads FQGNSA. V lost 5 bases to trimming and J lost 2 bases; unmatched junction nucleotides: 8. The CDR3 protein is CASSLRTGVNTEAFF. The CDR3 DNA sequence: TGTGCCAGCAGCCTCCGGACAGGAGTCAACACTGAAGCTTTCTTT.

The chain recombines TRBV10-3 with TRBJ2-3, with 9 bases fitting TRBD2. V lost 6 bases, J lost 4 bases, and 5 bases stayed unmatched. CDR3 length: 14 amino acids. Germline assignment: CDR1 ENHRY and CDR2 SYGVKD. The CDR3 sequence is CAIRDSGGSDTQYF. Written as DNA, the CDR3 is TGTGCCATCAGAGATAGCGGGGGATCAGATACGCAGTATTTT.

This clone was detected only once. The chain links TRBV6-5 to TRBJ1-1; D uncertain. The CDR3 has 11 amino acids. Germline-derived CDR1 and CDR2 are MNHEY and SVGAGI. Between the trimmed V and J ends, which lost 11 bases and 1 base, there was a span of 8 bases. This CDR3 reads CASGENTEAFF. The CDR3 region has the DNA TGTGCCTCCGGGGAGAACACTGAAGCTTTCTTT.

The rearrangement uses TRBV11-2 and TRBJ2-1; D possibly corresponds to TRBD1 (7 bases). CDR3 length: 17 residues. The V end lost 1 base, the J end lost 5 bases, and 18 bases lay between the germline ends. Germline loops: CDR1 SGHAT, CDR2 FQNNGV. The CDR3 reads CASSLALVQGGNNEQFF. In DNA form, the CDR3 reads TGTGCCAGCAGCTTAGCGTTAGTCCAGGGGGGAAACAATGAGCAGTTCTTC.

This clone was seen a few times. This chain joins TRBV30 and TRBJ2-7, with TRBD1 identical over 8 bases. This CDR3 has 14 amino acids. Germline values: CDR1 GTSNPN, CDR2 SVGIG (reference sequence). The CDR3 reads CSARQGKSEYEQYF. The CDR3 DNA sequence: TGTTCTGCTAGACAGGGGAAAAGTGAATACGAGCAGTACTTC.

CDR3 amino acids: CASSYKFIRATGELFF. The CDR3 region has the DNA TGTGCCAGCAGCTACAAATTTATCAGGGCAACCGGGGAGCTGTTTTTT. The genes are TRBV5-5 and TRBJ2-2, with D possibly TRBD1 on 5 matching bases. V was clipped by 3 bases and J by 5 bases, with 17 bases between them. This CDR3 is 16 amino acids long. Germline CDR1 is SGHKS and CDR2 is YYEKEE (reference sequence).

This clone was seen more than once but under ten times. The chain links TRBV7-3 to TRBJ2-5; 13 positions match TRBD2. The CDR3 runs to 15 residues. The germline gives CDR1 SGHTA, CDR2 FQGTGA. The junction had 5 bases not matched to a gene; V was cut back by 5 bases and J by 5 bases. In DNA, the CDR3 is TGTGCCAGCAGCCAAGGGACTAGCGGGGACGAGACCCAGTACTTC. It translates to CASSQGTSGDETQYF.

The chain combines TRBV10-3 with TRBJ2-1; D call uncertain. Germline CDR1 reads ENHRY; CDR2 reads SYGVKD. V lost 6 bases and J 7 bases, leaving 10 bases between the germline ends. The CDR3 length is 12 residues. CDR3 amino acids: CAISPHRNEQFF. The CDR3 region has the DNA TGTGCCATCAGCCCTCACCGGAATGAGCAGTTCTTC.

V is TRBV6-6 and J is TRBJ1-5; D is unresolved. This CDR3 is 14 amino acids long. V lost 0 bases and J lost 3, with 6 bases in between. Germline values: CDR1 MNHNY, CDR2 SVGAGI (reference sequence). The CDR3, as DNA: TGTGCCAGCAGTTACTCGGGCCTCAATCAGCCCCAGCATTTT. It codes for CASSYSGLNQPQHF.

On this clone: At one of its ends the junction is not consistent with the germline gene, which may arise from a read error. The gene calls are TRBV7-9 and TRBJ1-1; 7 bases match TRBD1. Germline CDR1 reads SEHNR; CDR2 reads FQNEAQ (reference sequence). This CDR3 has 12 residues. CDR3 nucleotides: TGTTCCAGCAGCCCAACAGGGGACACGGCTTTCTTT. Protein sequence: CSSSPTGDTAFF.

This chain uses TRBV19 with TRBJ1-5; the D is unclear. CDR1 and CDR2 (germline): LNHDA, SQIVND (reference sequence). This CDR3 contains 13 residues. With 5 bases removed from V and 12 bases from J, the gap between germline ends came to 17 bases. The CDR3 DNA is TGTGCCAGTAGTTTCCCCCCGCCGAGACTCCAGCATTTT. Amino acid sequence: CASSFPPPRLQHF.

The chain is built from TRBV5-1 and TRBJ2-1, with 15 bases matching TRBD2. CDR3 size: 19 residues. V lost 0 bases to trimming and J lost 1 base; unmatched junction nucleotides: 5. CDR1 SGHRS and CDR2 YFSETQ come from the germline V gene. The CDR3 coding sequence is TGCGCCAGCAGCTTGGAAGGGACTAGCGGGGGGTTTTCCTACAATGAGCAGTTCTTC. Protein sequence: CASSLEGTSGGFSYNEQFF.

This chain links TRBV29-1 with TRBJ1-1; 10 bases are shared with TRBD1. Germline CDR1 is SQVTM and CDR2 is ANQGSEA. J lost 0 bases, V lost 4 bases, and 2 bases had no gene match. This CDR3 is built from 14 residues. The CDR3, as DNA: TGCAGCGTTGCCGGGACAGGGGTGAACACTGAAGCTTTCTTT. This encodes CSVAGTGVNTEAFF.

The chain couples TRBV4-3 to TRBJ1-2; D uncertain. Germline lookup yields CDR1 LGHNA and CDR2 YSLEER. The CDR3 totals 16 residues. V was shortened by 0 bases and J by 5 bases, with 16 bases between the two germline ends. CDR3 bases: TGCGCCAGCAGCCAAGATGGTCAGGCCAACCTTTATGGCTACACCTTC. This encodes CASSQDGQANLYGYTF.

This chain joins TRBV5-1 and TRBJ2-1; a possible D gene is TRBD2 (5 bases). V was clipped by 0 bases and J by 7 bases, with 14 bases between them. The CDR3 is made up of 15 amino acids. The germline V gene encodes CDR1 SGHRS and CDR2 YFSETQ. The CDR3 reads CASSLEGDPKNEQFF. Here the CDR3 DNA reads TGCGCCAGCAGCTTGGAGGGAGATCCAAAGAATGAGCAGTTCTTC.